This entry lists 13 T cell receptor beta chains sequenced from one sample in a study of blood T cell repertoires in COVID-19 (dated by TCRdb to about 2020). The library was produced with the immunoSEQ multiplex PCR assay. TCRdb took this table from immuneACCESS and kept in-frame rearrangements with V and J called. Such tables lack part of the clones; where checked against another copy, unresolved V genes explain under half of the gap, and the rest is unexplained. The sample table lists 90,000 to 120,000 clones, about 90% of them with a count of one. The ten largest account for around 1.3% of the sample. Specimen: peripheral blood. The receptors were sampled from a woman in her 30s with acute or convalescent COVID-19.

The V gene is TRBV28, the J gene TRBJ1-1; 7 positions match TRBD1. The junction had 8 bases not matched to a gene; V was cut back by 1 base and J by 12 bases. Per the germline V gene, CDR1 is MDHEN and CDR2 is SYDVKM. CDR3 length: 13 residues. CDR3 nucleotide sequence: TGTGCCAGCAGTTTATTGGGCAGGGGGACGACTTTCTTT. As protein: CASSLLGRGTTFF.

V usage is TRBV27 and J usage is TRBJ1-2; 8 bases match TRBD1. Looked up from germline, CDR1 is MNHEY and CDR2 is SMNVEV (reference sequence). CDR3 length: 15 residues. Losses at the gene ends were 4 bases for V and 3 bases for J; bases not matched to a gene: 7. The CDR3 bases are TGTGCCAGCAGTTCAGGGGGCAGTTCTTACTATGGCTACACCTTC. Its translation: CASSSGGSSYYGYTF.

This clone was detected only once. The chain recombines TRBV5-5 with TRBJ2-1; D not certain. Trimming took 0 bases from V and 5 from J, leaving 9 bases between them. Germline values: CDR1 SGHKS, CDR2 YYEKEE (reference sequence). CDR3 length: 14 residues. As DNA, the CDR3 is TGTGCCAGCAGCTTGGGGCTGGGCCACAATGAGCAGTTCTTC. This codes for CASSLGLGHNEQFF.

The genes are TRBV7-8 and TRBJ1-3; 7 nucleotides agree with TRBD1. CDR3 size: 16 residues. Trimming cost V 2 bases and J 2 bases; bases outside gene matches: 6. Germline CDR1 and CDR2: SGHVS and FQNEAQ. The CDR3, as DNA: TGTGCCAGCAGCTTATCACAGGGGCGAGCTGGAAACACCATATATTTT. This encodes CASSLSQGRAGNTIYF.

This clone has just one count. The chain couples TRBV4-3 to TRBJ2-5; D perhaps matches TRBD2 (7 bases). There are 14 residues in the CDR3. The V and J ends lost 0 bases and 9 bases respectively, with 14 bases between them. From germline, CDR1 is LGHNA and CDR2 YSLEER. DNA of the CDR3: TGCGCCAGCAGCCAAGAGTTGCGGGGGCCCTCCCAGTACTTC. The encoded protein is CASSQELRGPSQYF.

The chain has TRBV2 and TRBJ2-2; D is possibly TRBD1 (6 bases). This CDR3 has 18 residues. Germline V gene data show CDR1 as SNHLY and CDR2 as FYNNEI. V gave up 6 bases and J gave up 0 bases, with 20 bases separating them. The CDR3 coding sequence is TGTGCCAGCAGACCCATTAGGGGGACCCACGCGAACACCGGGGAGCTGTTTTTT. The encoded protein is CASRPIRGTHANTGELFF.

This chain links TRBV6-5 with TRBJ1-1, with D tentatively TRBD1 (5 bases). V lost 0 bases and J 6 bases, leaving 14 bases between the germline ends. Germline V gives CDR1 MNHEY, CDR2 SVGAGI. The CDR3 totals 15 residues. The CDR3, as DNA: TGTGCCAGCAGTTACTCGGGGGGTCTGACACCTGAAGCTTTCTTT. It translates to CASSYSGGLTPEAFF.

The chain uses TRBV29-1 and TRBJ2-1, with D hard to call. The CDR3 contains 12 residues. Trimming cost V 4 bases and J 9 bases, with 13 bases left between them. Germline assignment: CDR1 SQVTM and CDR2 ANQGSEA. CDR3 loop: CSVGPSAAEQFF. The CDR3 DNA is TGCAGCGTTGGCCCCTCCGCGGCTGAGCAGTTCTTC.

This chain uses TRBV15 with TRBJ1-3; no definite D call. The CDR3 covers 15 residues. The V gene lost 8 bases and the J gene lost 3 bases, with 17 bases spanning the gap. The germline gives CDR1 LNHNV, CDR2 YYDKDF (reference sequence). The DNA for the CDR3 is TGTGCCACCCGCCAAACGCCCCTCTATGGAAACACCATATATTTT. It translates to CATRQTPLYGNTIYF.

The genes are TRBV7-6 and TRBJ2-1, with 11 bases identical to TRBD2. The germline V gene encodes CDR1 SGHVS and CDR2 FNYEAQ. CDR3 length: 14 residues. With V trimmed by 5 bases and J by 8 bases, 5 bases remained unmatched. CDR3 nucleotides: TGTGCCAGCAGCCATAGCGGGGGGGCCTATGAGCAGTTCTTC. Amino acids: CASSHSGGAYEQFF. Filled out from reference TRBV7-6 and TRBJ2-1, the complete variable domain reads GAGVSQSPRYKVTKRGQDVALRCDPISGHVSLYWYRQALGQGPEFLTYFNYEAQQDKSGLPNDRFSAERPEGSISTLTIQRTEQRDSAMYRCASSHSGGAYEQFFGPGTRLTVL.

The chain's CDR3 is CASRQPGDSPLHF. CDR3 nucleotides: TGTGCCAGCAGACAGCCAGGGGATTCACCCCTCCACTTT. The rearrangement uses TRBV28 and TRBJ1-6; the D gene is possibly TRBD1 (6 bases). Trimming removed 6 bases at V and 8 bases at J, with 11 bases between. This CDR3 is 13 amino acids long. Germline CDR1 is MDHEN and CDR2 is SYDVKM.

The J gene is TRBJ1-1, the V gene TRBV5-1, with D perhaps matching TRBD1 (5 bases). Germline CDR1 reads SGHRS; CDR2 reads YFSETQ. The CDR3 spans 14 residues. With 1 base removed from V and 1 base from J, the gap between germline ends came to 8 bases. CDR3 bases: TGCGCCAGCAGCTTGAGGGGCGGGAACACTGAAGCTTTCTTT. As protein: CASSLRGGNTEAFF.

The chain is built from TRBV2 and TRBJ2-3, with a possible D match to TRBD2 (6 bases). V gave up 6 bases and J gave up 4 bases, with 20 bases separating them. CDR1 and CDR2 (germline): SNHLY, FYNNEI. The length of the CDR3 is 16 residues. Here the CDR3 reads CASRPSSVPGADTQYF. The CDR3 DNA is TGTGCCAGCAGACCTTCTAGCGTCCCCGGGGCAGATACGCAGTATTTT.